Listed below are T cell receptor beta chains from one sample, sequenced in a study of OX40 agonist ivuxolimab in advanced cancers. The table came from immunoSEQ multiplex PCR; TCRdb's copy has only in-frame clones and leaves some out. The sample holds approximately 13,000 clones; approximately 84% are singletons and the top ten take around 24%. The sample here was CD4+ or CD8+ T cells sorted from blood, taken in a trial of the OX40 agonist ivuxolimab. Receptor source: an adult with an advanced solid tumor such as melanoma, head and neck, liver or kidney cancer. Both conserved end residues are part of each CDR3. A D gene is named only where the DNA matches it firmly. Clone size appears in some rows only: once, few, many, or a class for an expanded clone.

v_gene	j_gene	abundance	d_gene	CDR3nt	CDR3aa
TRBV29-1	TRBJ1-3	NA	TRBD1	TGCAGCGTTGAAGGCCAGGGGGGGATCTCTGGAAACACCATATATTTT	CSVEGQGGISGNTIYF
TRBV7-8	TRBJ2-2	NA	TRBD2	TGTGCCAGCAGCCTAGGGGCTAGCGGGAGGTGGAACACCGGGGAGCTGTTTTTT	CASSLGASGRWNTGELFF
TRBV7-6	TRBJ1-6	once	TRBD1	TGTGCCAGCAGTCCCACCGGGACAGGGGAATTGCCCTATAATTCACCCCTCCACTTT	CASSPTGTGELPYNSPLHF
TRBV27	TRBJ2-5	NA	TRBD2	TGTGCCAGCAGTTCGATCCAGCGGGGGGGCCAAGAGACCCAGTACTTC	CASSSIQRGGQETQYF
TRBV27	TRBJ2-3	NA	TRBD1	TGTGCCAGCAGTTTAGGGACAGGGGCCACAGATACGCAGTATTTT	CASSLGTGATDTQYF
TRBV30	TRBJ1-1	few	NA	TGTGCCTGGAGTGAGGGGAACACTGAAGCTTTCTTT	CAWSEGNTEAFF
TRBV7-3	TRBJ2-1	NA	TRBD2	TGTGCCAGCAGCACGCAAGGGGCGGGAGGCCACAATGAGCAGTTCTTC	CASSTQGAGGHNEQFF
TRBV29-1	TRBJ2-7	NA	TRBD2	TGCAGCGTTGTTAGGACTAGCGGGAGTACCTACGAGCAGTACTTC	CSVVRTSGSTYEQYF
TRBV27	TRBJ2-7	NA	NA	TGTGCCAGCAGTGCCTCCCGTTCCTACGAGCAGTACTTC	CASSASRSYEQYF
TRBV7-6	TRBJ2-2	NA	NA	TGTGCCAGCAGCGAGGCCGGCGGGGAGCTGTTTTTT	CASSEAGGELFF
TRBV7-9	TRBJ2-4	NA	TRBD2	TGTGCCAGCAGCAAAGAACTAGCGGGGGGAAAGAAAAACATTCAGTACTTC	CASSKELAGGKKNIQYF
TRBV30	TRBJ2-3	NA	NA	TGTGCCTGGAGTGTACCCTACACAGATACGCAGTATTTT	CAWSVPYTDTQYF
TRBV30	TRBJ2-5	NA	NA	TGTGCCTGGAGTGTACTCGGACAGGCGGGGGAGACCCAGTACTTC	CAWSVLGQAGETQYF
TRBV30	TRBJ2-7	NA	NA	TGTGCCTGGAGAGGGCGGTACGAGCAGTACTTC	CAWRGRYEQYF
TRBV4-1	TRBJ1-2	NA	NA	TGCGCCAGCAGCCAAGAAAGGGGAGTCGGGGGGCAGGACTATGGCTACACCTTC	CASSQERGVGGQDYGYTF
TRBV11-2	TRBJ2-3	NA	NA	TGTGCCAGCAGCTTTAACGAAGGGGCCGGAGTCACAGATACGCAGTATTTT	CASSFNEGAGVTDTQYF
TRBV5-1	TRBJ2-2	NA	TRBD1	TGCGCCAGCAGCTTGCATCGGACAGGGATAAACACCGGGGAGCTGTTTTTT	CASSLHRTGINTGELFF
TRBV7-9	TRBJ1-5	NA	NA	TGTGCCAGCAGCTCGTCAGGGTCAAGACAGCCCCAGCATTTT	CASSSSGSRQPQHF
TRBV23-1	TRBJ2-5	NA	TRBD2	TGCGCCAGCAGTCAATCGTGGCGGGGGGCCGTCTATTTAGAAGAGACCCAGTACTTC	CASSQSWRGAVYLEETQYF
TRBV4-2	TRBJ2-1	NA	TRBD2	TGTGCCAGCAGCCAGCTTAGCGGGTCCCCGCCCGTCGGGCAGTTCTTC	CASSQLSGSPPVGQFF
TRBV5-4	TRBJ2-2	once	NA	TGTGCCAGCAGCTTGGCCCGAGGCACCGGGGAGCTGTTTTTT	CASSLARGTGELFF
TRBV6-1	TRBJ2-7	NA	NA	TGTGCCAGCAGTGAGACAGGAATATACGAGCAGTACTTC	CASSETGIYEQYF